The entry below gives a single TCR beta chain sequence along with its context. Germline assignment: CDR1 MNHEY and CDR2 SMNVEV (reference sequence). The CDR3 loop spans 15 amino acids. V shed 6 bases and J shed 0 bases, with 14 bases lying between them. This sample was taken from a study of blood T cell repertoires in COVID-19. Study details: The samples span acute and convalescent COVID-19 from the United States, Italy and Spain.

Exposed enrollees had met someone with a PCR-confirmed or clinician-diagnosed COVID-19 case at some point within the 2 weeks before study entry. Profiled with immunoSEQ multiplex PCR; TCRdb holds only in-frame clones, not every one. Counted here are fewer than 350,000 clones, 88% occurring once; the ten biggest clones make up approximately 1%. What was sequenced was PBMCs or T cells enriched from blood (not recorded which). This chain connects TRBV27 to TRBJ1-2; the D gene is possibly TRBD1 (5 bases). This receptor was identified in a woman in her 30s who had been exposed to COVID-19. CDR3 residues: CASRPGGTANYGYTF. The CDR3 region has the DNA TGTGCCAGCAGGCCTGGGGGGACTGCTAACTATGGCTACACCTTC.